This T cell receptor beta chain came from a study of blood T cell repertoires in COVID-19. TCRdb's table, derived via immunoSEQ multiplex PCR, lists solely in-frame clones and lacks some. The sample includes around 170,000 clones, around 87% of them seen just once. This CDR3 contains 16 residues. Germline V gene data show CDR1 as LGHDT and CDR2 as YNNKEL (reference sequence). The junction had 8 bases not matched to a gene; V was cut back by 3 bases and J by 5 bases. This clone is a singleton in its sample. The sequenced sample consisted of peripheral blood. The chain recombines TRBV3-1 (or the pseudogene TRBV3-2) with TRBJ2-3; 10 nucleotides line up with TRBD1. This TCR derives from a woman in her thirties with active or convalescent COVID-19. The CDR3, as DNA: TGTGCCAGCAGCCACAGACAGGGGGCAAAGGGAGATACGCAGTATTTT. It is translated as CASSHRQGAKGDTQYF.